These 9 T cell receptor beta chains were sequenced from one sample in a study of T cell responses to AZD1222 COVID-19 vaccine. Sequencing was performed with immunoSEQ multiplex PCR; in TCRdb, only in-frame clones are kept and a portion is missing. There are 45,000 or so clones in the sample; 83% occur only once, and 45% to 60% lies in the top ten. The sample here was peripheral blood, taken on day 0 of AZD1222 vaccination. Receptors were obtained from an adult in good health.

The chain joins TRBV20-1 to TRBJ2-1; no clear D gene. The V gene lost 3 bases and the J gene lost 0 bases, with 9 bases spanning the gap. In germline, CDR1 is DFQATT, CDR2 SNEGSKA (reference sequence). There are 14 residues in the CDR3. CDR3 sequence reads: CSASLAGSYNEQFF. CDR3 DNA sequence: TGCAGTGCTAGTCTTGCCGGCTCCTACAATGAGCAGTTCTTC.

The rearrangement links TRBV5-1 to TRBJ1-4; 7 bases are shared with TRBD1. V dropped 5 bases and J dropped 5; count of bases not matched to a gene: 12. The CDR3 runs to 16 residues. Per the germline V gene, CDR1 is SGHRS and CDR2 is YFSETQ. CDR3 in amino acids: CASRARWTGGNEKLFF. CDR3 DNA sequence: TGCGCCAGCAGGGCAAGGTGGACAGGAGGAAATGAAAAACTGTTTTTT.

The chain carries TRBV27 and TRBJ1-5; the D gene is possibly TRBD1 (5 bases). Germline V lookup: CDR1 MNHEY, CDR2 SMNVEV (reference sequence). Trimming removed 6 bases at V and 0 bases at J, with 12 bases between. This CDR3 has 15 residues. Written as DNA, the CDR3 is TGTGCCAGCAGACGGGGACTTTATAGCAATCAGCCCCAGCATTTT. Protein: CASRRGLYSNQPQHF.

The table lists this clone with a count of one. The DNA of the CDR3 is TGTGCCAGTAGTTCCCGATCTATAGGAGTCGAGCAGTACTTC. This gives the protein CASSSRSIGVEQYF. The chain carries TRBV19 and TRBJ2-7; D is uncertain. The CDR3 loop spans 14 amino acids. Germline loops: CDR1 LNHDA, CDR2 SQIVND (reference sequence). Deletions cut 5 bases from V and 6 bases from J, with 17 bases between.

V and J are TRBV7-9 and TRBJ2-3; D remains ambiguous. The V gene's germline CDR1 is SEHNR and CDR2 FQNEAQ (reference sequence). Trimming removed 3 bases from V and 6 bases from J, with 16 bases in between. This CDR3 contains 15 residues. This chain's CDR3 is CASSFDGTKYDTQYF. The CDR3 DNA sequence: TGTGCCAGCAGCTTCGACGGCACTAAGTACGATACGCAGTATTTT. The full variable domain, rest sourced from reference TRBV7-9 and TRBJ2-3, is DTGVSQNPRHKITKRGQNVTFRCDPISEHNRLYWYRQTLGQGPEFLTYFQNEAQLEKSRLLSDRFSAERPKGSFSTLEIQRTEQGDSAMYLCASSFDGTKYDTQYFGPGTRLTVL.

CDR3 coding DNA: TGTGCCAGCAGCTGGACTAGCGGGAATGCAGATACGCAGTATTTT. Its protein is CASSWTSGNADTQYF. This rearrangement joins TRBV11-2 to TRBJ2-3; 12 bases map to TRBD2. The V segment lost 4 bases and the J segment 4 bases; nucleotides outside the gene matches: 3. This CDR3 is 15 amino acids long. CDR1 SGHAT and CDR2 FQNNGV come from the germline V gene.

For the CDR3, the DNA is TGTGCCAGCAGTTTAGGGGGGAACTATGGCTACACCTTC. Its protein product is CASSLGGNYGYTF. The genes are TRBV12-3 or TRBV12-4 and TRBJ1-2; possibly TRBD1 for D (5 bases). The ends were cut back, 1 base at V and 2 bases at J, with 5 bases in the middle. The CDR3 extends over 13 amino acids.

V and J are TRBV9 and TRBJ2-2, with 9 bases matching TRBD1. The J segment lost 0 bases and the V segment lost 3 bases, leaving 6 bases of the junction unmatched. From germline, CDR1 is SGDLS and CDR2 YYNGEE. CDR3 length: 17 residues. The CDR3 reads CASSEPRDRANTGELFF. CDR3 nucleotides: TGTGCCAGCAGCGAACCCCGGGACAGGGCGAACACCGGGGAGCTGTTTTTT.

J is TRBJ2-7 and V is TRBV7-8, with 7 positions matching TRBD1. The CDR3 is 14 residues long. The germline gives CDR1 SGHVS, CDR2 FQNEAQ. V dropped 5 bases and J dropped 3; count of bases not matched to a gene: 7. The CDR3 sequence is CASSPSRDSYEQYF. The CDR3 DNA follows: TGTGCCAGCAGCCCGTCCCGGGACAGCTACGAGCAGTACTTC.